The clone carrying this T cell receptor beta chain has just one count. These data come from a study of blood T cell repertoires in COVID-19. Looking at the study overall: The United States, Italy and Spain supplied acute and convalescent COVID-19 samples. T cells, B-cell-depleted T cells, or PBMCs supplied cDNA or gDNA.

Assay: immunoSEQ multiplex PCR; the TCRdb copy retains only in-frame clones and omits some. The sample has fewer than 300,000 clones, approximately 85% seen once. V lost 5 bases to trimming and J lost 2 bases, with 18 bases between them. This CDR3 comprises 17 residues. Germline values: CDR1 KGHSH, CDR2 LQKENI. Seattle patients were enrolled during active infection and followed longitudinally. The TCR was taken from a human donor with COVID-19, enrolled during active disease. The donor label of this sample is uncertain. The sequenced sample was peripheral blood. This chain links TRBV18 with TRBJ1-4; TRBD1 might be the D (5 bases). CDR3 sequence: CASSTGRKVGTNEKLFF. The CDR3 bases are TGTGCCAGCTCAACAGGACGCAAGGTGGGGACTAATGAAAAACTGTTTTTT. Complete variable domain (other parts from reference TRBV18 and TRBJ1-4): NAGVMQNPRHLVRRRGQEARLRCSPMKGHSHVYWYRQLPEEGLKFMVYLQKENIIDESGMPKERFSAEFPKEGPSILRIQQVVRGDSAAYFCASSTGRKVGTNEKLFFGSGTQLSVL.